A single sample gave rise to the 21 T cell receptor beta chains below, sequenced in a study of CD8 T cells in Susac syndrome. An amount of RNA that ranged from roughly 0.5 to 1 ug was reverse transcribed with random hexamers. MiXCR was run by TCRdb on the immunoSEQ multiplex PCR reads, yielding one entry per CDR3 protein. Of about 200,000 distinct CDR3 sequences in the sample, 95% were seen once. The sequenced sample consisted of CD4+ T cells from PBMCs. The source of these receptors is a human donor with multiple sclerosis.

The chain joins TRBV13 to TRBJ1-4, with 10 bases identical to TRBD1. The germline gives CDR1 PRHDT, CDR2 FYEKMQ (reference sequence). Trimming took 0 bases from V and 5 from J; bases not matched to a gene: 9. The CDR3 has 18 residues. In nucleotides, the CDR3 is TGTGCCAGCAGCTTAGGCAGGCAGGGACAGGGGAAGAATGAAAAACTGTTTTTT. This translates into CASSLGRQGQGKNEKLFF.

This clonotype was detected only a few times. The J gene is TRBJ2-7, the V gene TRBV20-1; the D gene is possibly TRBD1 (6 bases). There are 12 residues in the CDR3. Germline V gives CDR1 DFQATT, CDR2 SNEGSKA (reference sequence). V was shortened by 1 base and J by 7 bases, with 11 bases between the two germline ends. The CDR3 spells CSARAGVSEQYF. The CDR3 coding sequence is TGCAGTGCTAGAGCAGGGGTGAGTGAGCAGTACTTC.

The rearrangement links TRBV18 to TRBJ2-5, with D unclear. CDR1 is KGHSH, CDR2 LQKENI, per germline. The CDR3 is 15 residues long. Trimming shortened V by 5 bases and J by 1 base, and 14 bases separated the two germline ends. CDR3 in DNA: TGTGCCAGCTCATTCGGTCATTCGGTCCAAGAGACCCAGTACTTC. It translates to CASSFGHSVQETQYF.

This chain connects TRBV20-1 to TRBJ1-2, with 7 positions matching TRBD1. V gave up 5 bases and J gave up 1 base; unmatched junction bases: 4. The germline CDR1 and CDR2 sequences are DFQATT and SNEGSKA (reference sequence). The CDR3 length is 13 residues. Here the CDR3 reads CSAARDSNYGYTF. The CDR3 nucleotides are TGCAGTGCTGCTCGGGACAGTAACTATGGCTACACCTTC.

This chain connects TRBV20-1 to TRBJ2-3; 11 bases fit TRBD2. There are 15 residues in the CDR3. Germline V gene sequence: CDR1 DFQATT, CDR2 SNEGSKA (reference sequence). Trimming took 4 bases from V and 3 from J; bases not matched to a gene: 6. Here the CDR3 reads CSAIRLAGSTDTQYF. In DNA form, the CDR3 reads TGCAGTGCTATCCGACTAGCGGGGTCTACAGATACGCAGTATTTT.

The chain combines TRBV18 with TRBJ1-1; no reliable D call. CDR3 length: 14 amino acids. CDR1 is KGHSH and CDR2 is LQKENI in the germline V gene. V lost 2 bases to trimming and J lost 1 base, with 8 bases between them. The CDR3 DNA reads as TGTGCCAGCTCACCAAGAGACCCGAACACTGAAGCTTTCTTT. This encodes CASSPRDPNTEAFF.

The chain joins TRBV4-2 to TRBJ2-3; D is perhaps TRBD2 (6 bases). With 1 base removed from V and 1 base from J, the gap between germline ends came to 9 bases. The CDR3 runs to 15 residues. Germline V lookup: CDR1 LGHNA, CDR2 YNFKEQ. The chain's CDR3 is CASSQVASGTDTQYF. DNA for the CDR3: TGTGCCAGCAGCCAAGTGGCTAGCGGCACAGATACGCAGTATTTT.

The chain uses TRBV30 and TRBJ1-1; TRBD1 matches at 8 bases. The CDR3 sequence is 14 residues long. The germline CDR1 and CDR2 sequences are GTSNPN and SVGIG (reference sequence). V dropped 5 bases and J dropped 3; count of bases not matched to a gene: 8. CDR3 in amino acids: CAWSLGTGYTEAFF. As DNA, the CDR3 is TGTGCCTGGTCACTCGGGACAGGATACACTGAAGCTTTCTTT.

This chain's CDR3 is CAWSVDSNYGYTF. The CDR3 DNA follows: TGTGCCTGGAGTGTTGACAGCAACTATGGCTACACCTTC. The chain employs TRBV30 and TRBJ1-2; D is perhaps TRBD1 (5 bases). Germline loops: CDR1 GTSNPN, CDR2 SVGIG (reference sequence). The CDR3 runs to 13 residues. V was cut by 0 bases and J by 2 bases, with 7 bases left in between.

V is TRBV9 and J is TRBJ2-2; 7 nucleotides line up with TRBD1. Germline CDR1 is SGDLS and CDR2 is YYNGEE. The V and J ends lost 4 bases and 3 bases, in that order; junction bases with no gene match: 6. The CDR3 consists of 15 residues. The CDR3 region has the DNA TGTGCCAGCAGCTGGGGGACAGATTACACCGGGGAGCTGTTTTTT. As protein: CASSWGTDYTGELFF.

The CDR3, as DNA: TGTGCCAGCAGGCAATACAGGGGGCTGGACTACGAGCAGTACTTC. Amino acid sequence: CASRQYRGLDYEQYF. The V and J genes are TRBV6-5 and TRBJ2-7; 9 positions agree with TRBD1. The germline V gene has CDR1 MNHEY and CDR2 SVGAGI. The V and J ends lost 6 bases and 3 bases, in that order; junction bases with no gene match: 9. The CDR3 contains 15 residues.

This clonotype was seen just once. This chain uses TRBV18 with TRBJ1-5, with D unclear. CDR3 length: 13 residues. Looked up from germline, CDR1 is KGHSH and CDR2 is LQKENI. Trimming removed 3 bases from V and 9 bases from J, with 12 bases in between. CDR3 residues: CASSPSEGRPQHF. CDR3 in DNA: TGTGCCAGCTCACCGTCAGAGGGCCGGCCCCAGCATTTT.

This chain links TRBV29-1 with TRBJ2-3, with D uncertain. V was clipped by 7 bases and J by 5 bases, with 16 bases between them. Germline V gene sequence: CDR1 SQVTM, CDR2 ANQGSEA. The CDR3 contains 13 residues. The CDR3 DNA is TGCAGCGCCGAGAGGCGTCTGGGAGATACGCAGTATTTT. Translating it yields CSAERRLGDTQYF.

The CDR3 loop reads CAWKDRGVNGYTF. The CDR3 DNA sequence: TGTGCCTGGAAGGACAGGGGAGTTAATGGCTACACCTTC. This sequence joins TRBV30 and TRBJ1-2; the match to TRBD1 covers 9 bases. The ends lost 4 bases at V and 6 bases at J; junction bases unmatched: 6. The CDR3 covers 13 residues. In germline, CDR1 is GTSNPN, CDR2 SVGIG (reference sequence).

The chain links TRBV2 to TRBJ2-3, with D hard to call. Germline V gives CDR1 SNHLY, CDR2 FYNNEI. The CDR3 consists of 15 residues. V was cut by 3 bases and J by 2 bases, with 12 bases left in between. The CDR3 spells CASSERTLNTDTQYF. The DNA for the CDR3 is TGTGCCAGCAGTGAGAGGACGCTGAACACAGATACGCAGTATTTT.

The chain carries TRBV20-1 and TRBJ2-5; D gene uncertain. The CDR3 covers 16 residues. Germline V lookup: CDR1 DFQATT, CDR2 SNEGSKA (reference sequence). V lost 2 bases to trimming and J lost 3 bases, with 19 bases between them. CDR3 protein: CSARPIQGQVKETQYF. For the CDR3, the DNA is TGCAGTGCTAGACCAATACAAGGGCAGGTGAAAGAGACCCAGTACTTC.

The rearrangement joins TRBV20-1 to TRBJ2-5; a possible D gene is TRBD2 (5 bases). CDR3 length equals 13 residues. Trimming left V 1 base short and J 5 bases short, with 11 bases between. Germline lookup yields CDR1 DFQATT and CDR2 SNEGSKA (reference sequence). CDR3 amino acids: CSARGEGRETQYF. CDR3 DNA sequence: TGCAGTGCTAGAGGCGAGGGTAGGGAGACCCAGTACTTC.

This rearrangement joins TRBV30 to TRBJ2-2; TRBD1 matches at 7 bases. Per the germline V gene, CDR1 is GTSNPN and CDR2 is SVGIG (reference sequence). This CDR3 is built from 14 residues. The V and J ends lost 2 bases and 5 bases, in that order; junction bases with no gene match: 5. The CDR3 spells CAWSRGPGTGELFF. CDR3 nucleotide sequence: TGTGCCTGGAGTAGGGGGCCGGGTACCGGGGAGCTGTTTTTT.

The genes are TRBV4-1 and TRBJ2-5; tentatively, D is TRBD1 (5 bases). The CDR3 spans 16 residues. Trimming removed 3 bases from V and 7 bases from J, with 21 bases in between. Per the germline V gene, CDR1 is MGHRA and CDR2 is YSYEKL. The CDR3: CASSQSVDSRIGTQYF. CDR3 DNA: TGCGCCAGCAGCCAGAGCGTCGACAGTAGGATAGGGACCCAGTACTTC.

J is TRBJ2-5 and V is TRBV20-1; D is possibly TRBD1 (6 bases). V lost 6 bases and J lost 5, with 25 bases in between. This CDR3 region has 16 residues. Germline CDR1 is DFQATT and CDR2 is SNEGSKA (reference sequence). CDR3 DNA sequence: TGCAGTGCCCCTCGACCAGGGACACCCGGGGAGGAGACCCAGTACTTC. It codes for CSAPRPGTPGEETQYF.

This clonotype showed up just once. The CDR3, as DNA: TGTGCCAGCAGCTGGACTAGGGGAGAGACCCAGTACTTC. Its protein is CASSWTRGETQYF. The chain couples TRBV5-6 to TRBJ2-5; 7 bases are a match to TRBD2. J was trimmed by 4 bases and V by 3 bases; bases with no gene match: 3. CDR1 is SGHDT and CDR2 is YYEEEE in the germline V gene. This CDR3 is 13 amino acids long.